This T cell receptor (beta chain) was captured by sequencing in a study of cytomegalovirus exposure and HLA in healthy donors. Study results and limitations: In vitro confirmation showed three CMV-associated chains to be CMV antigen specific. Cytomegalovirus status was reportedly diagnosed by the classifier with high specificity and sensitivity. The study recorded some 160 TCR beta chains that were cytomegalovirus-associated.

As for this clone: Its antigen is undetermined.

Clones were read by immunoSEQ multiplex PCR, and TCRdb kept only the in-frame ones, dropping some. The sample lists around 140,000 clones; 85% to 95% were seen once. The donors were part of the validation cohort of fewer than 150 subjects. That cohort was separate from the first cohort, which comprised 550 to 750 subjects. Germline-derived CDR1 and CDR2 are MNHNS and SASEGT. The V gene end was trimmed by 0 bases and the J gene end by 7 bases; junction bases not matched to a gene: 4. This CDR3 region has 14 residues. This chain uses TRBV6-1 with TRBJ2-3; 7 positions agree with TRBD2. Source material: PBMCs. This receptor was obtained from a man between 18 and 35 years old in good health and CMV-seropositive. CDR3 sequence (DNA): TGTGCCAGCAGTGAAGCGCCGGGGACTAATACGCAGTATTTT. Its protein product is CASSEAPGTNTQYF.